The T cell receptor beta chain under discussion was sequenced for a study of shared clonotypes between healthy human individuals. Study-wide points: Sharing of clonotypes among donors was expected to vary with sequencing depth.

Deep-level settings were used for running the assay. Original handling: Because ImmunoSEQ provided only junction sequences with no quality scores, the filtering differed. Measured with immunoSEQ multiplex PCR; TCRdb has only the in-frame clones, and not every one. V and J calls and clone size are copied from that table; D and trimming were computed from the DNA. This sample has approximately 1.4 million clones; 98% occur once, and the top ten carry about 0.45%. On this clone: Its antigen is undetermined.

Germline V CDR1 and CDR2: KGHSH, LQKENI. The ends were cut back, 3 bases at V and 4 bases at J, with 11 bases in the middle. The CDR3 loop spans 14 amino acids. Material for sequencing was naive CD4+ T cells sorted from blood. Sample subset: CD45RA+ positively selected. This rearrangement joins TRBV18 to TRBJ2-3, with a tentative D call TRBD2 (5 bases). This receptor was obtained from a man in his thirties or forties in good health. Here the CDR3 DNA reads TGTGCCAGCTCACCGAAACATAGCGCAGATACGCAGTATTTT. Its translation: CASSPKHSADTQYF.